These 15 T cell receptor beta chains were all obtained from the same sample, sequenced in a study of T cells in women clearing cervical HPV infection. This table comes from immunoSEQ multiplex PCR, and its TCRdb copy is limited to in-frame clones, with some not included. Recorded for this sample: about 46,000 clones. The sequencing sample was made of blood buffy coat. The receptors come from a woman aged 18 to 75 with a cervical HPV16 infection that either progressed to CIN3+ or cleared (not recorded which).

A word on this clone: Coverage ceases 3 residues before the CDR3 finishes, and the germline J gene fills in the end. The chain employs TRBV7-9 and TRBJ2-2; TRBD1 is a possible D gene (5 bases). This CDR3 contains 11 residues. CDR1 is SEHNR, CDR2 FQNEAQ, per germline (reference sequence). The CDR3 is CASSLQGGLFF. The sequenced CDR3 bases are TGTGCCAGCAGCTTGCAGGGCGGG.

As to this clone: The CDR3 end lies 3 residues beyond the end of the read and is filled in from the germline J gene. V usage is TRBV2 and J usage is TRBJ2-1; 8 bases are shared with TRBD2. Germline CDR1 and CDR2: SNHLY and FYNNEI. The CDR3 is made up of 13 amino acids. The junction had 3 bases not matched to a gene; V was cut back by 7 bases and J by 4 bases. CDR3 bases read: TGTGCCAGCATAAGCGGGGGTTACAATGAG. This translates into CASISGGYNE. The full CDR3 protein is CASISGGYNEQFF. Looking up the rest from reference TRBV2 and TRBJ2-1 gives the full variable domain: EPEVTQTPSHQVTQMGQEVILRCVPISNHLYFYWYRQILGQKVEFLVSFYNNEISEKSEIFDDQFSVERPDGSNFTLKIRSTKLEDSAMYFCASISGGYNEQFFGPGTRLTVL.

With regard to this clone: The read is 3 residues too short to cover the CDR3 end, so that end is filled in from the germline J gene. This chain links TRBV19 with TRBJ2-5; D possibly corresponds to TRBD1 (5 bases). This CDR3 region has 14 residues. CDR1 and CDR2 from the germline V gene are LNHDA and SQIVND (reference sequence). Trimming removed 2 bases from V and 5 bases from J, with 12 bases in between. This CDR3 reads CASSIKGAVETQYF. The covered CDR3 bases are TGTGCCAGTAGTATAAAAGGGGCGGTGGAGACC.

To note about this clone: The CDR3 end lies 3 residues beyond the end of the read and is filled in from the germline J gene. The chain is built from TRBV7-6 and TRBJ2-2; 8 bases line up with TRBD2. The CDR3 loop spans 17 amino acids. The germline V gene encodes CDR1 SGHVS and CDR2 FNYEAQ. V lost 1 base and J lost 6; bases outside the gene matches: 10. The CDR3 region is CASSLVGAGDFSGELFF. CDR3 DNA (partial): TGTGCCAGCAGCTTAGTTGGAGCGGGAGATTTCTCCGGGGAG.

In regard to this clone: With the read ending 3 residues before the CDR3 end, the germline J gene is used to fill in that end. The chain recombines TRBV19 with TRBJ2-4; weak D call: TRBD1 (5 bases). V lost 8 bases and J lost 2, with 13 bases in between. Per germline, CDR1 LNHDA and CDR2 SQIVND (reference sequence). This CDR3 has 14 residues. The CDR3: CASQTQVPKNIQYF. The CDR3 bases that were read are TGTGCCAGTCAAACACAGGTTCCCAAAAACATT.

With regard to this clone: At one end, the junction sequence differs from germline, possibly due to a read error. The read is 3 residues too short to cover the CDR3 end, so that end is filled in from the germline J gene. The rearrangement uses TRBV6-4 and TRBJ2-1; TRBD1 aligns across 7 bases. This CDR3 comprises 15 residues. The germline V gene encodes CDR1 MRHNA and CDR2 SNTAGT. This CDR3 reads CARSEVRGRYNEQFF. The covered CDR3 bases are TGTGCCCGCAGTGAAGTTAGGGGGCGGTACAATGAG.

In the case of this clone: The read halts 3 residues ahead of the CDR3 end, with the missing end drawn from the germline J gene. The rearrangement links TRBV11-2 to TRBJ2-7; 7 nucleotides line up with TRBD1. CDR1 is SGHAT, CDR2 FQNNGV, per germline. The CDR3 has 15 amino acids. After removal of 3 bases from V and 0 bases from J, the junction contained 5 bases not matched to a gene. The part of the CDR3 DNA that was read is TGTGCCAGCAGCTTTCTCGACAGGGCCTCCTACGAG. It encodes CASSFLDRASYE. The complete CDR3 reads CASSFLDRASYEQYF.

Comment on this clone: Coverage ceases 3 residues before the CDR3 finishes, and the germline J gene fills in the end. The chain carries TRBV30 and TRBJ1-4, with 8 bases that match TRBD1. Trimming at V came to 5 bases and at J to 6 bases, leaving 5 bases not matched to a gene. This CDR3 comprises 13 residues. CDR1 GTSNPN and CDR2 SVGIG come from the germline V gene (reference sequence). The CDR3 bases that were read are TGTGCCTGGGGGGACAGGTTGGATGAAAAA. Encoded protein: CAWGDRLDEK. The full CDR3 protein is CAWGDRLDEKLFF.

Comment on this clone: Sequencing ends 3 residues short of the CDR3 end; the germline J gene provides the rest. The chain carries TRBV30 and TRBJ1-3; 9 bases map to TRBD1. This CDR3 has 15 amino acids. V shed 2 bases, J shed 0 bases, and the junction held 2 bases outside the gene matches. Germline assignment: CDR1 GTSNPN and CDR2 SVGIG (reference sequence). CDR3 sequence: CAWSPDRGSGNTIYF. The sequenced part of the CDR3 DNA is TGTGCCTGGAGTCCGGACAGGGGCTCTGGAAACACC.

For this clone: Sequencing ends 3 residues short of the CDR3 end; the germline J gene provides the rest. This sequence joins TRBV28 and TRBJ2-1; tentative D call: TRBD1 (5 bases). The CDR3 length is 15 residues. Trimming stripped 7 bases from V and 0 bases from J, with 13 bases between. In germline, CDR1 is MDHEN, CDR2 SYDVKM. This CDR3 is CASTLRTFSYNEQFF. The CDR3 DNA, read in part, is TGTGCCAGCACCCTACGGACATTCTCCTACAATGAG.

As regards this clone: The read terminates 3 residues before the CDR3 end, so the remaining end is supplied by the germline J gene. The J gene is TRBJ2-7, the V gene TRBV20-1; 11 bases match TRBD1. This CDR3 has 13 residues. Losses at the gene ends were 6 bases for V and 2 bases for J; bases not matched to a gene: 3. CDR1 and CDR2 (germline): DFQATT, SNEGSKA (reference sequence). This chain's CDR3 is CSALGQGAYEQYF. CDR3 DNA (partial): TGCAGTGCGCTGGGACAGGGGGCCTACGAG.

Of note for this clone: The observed sequence ends 3 residues before the CDR3 terminus, with the missing tail filled in from the germline J gene. The chain is built from TRBV30 and TRBJ2-3; possible D gene TRBD1, 5 bases. CDR3 size: 15 residues. The V gene lost 0 bases and the J gene lost 6 bases, with 16 bases spanning the gap. Germline V gene data show CDR1 as GTSNPN and CDR2 as SVGIG (reference sequence). The CDR3 loop reads CAWSVRQGYTDTQYF. The DNA read from the CDR3 is TGTGCCTGGAGTGTGCGGCAGGGTTATACGGATACG.

About this clone: The read finishes 3 residues shy of the CDR3 end, and the germline J gene is used to complete it. The J gene is TRBJ1-6, the V gene TRBV7-2; D remains ambiguous. With 3 bases removed from V and 6 bases from J, the gap between germline ends came to 3 bases. CDR1 SGHTA and CDR2 FQGNSA come from the germline V gene. The CDR3 is 12 residues long. Incomplete CDR3 DNA: TGTGCCAGCAGCTTCAGTAATTCACCC. It translates to CASSFSNSP. In full, the CDR3 reads CASSFSNSPLHF. Full variable domain (missing parts from reference TRBV7-2 and TRBJ1-6): GAGVSQSPSNKVTEKGKDVELRCDPISGHTALYWYRQSLGQGLEFLIYFQGNSAPDKSGLPSDRFSAERTGGSVSTLTIQRTQQEDSAVYLCASSFSNSPLHFGNGTRLTVT.

On this clone: The sequence runs out 3 residues before the end of the CDR3; the remainder is reconstructed from the germline J gene. This chain uses TRBV10-2 with TRBJ1-4; D possibly corresponds to TRBD1 (6 bases). The germline gives CDR1 WSHSY, CDR2 SAAADI. The germline V and J ends were trimmed by 0 bases and 8 bases, with 16 bases remaining between them. The CDR3 runs to 16 residues. CDR3 residues: CASSESVKQGGEKLFF. CDR3 DNA, as far as it was read: TGCGCCAGCAGTGAGTCGGTGAAACAGGGAGGAGAAAAA.

A note on this clone: Read coverage stops 3 residues before the CDR3 terminus; the germline J gene supplies the remainder. The V and J genes are TRBV20-1 and TRBJ1-6, with 8 bases aligning to TRBD1. The CDR3 spans 14 residues. Per germline, CDR1 DFQATT and CDR2 SNEGSKA (reference sequence). The CDR3 protein is CSARTGTGKGPLHF. The part of the CDR3 DNA that was read is TGCAGTGCTCGAACCGGGACAGGAAAGGGTCCC.